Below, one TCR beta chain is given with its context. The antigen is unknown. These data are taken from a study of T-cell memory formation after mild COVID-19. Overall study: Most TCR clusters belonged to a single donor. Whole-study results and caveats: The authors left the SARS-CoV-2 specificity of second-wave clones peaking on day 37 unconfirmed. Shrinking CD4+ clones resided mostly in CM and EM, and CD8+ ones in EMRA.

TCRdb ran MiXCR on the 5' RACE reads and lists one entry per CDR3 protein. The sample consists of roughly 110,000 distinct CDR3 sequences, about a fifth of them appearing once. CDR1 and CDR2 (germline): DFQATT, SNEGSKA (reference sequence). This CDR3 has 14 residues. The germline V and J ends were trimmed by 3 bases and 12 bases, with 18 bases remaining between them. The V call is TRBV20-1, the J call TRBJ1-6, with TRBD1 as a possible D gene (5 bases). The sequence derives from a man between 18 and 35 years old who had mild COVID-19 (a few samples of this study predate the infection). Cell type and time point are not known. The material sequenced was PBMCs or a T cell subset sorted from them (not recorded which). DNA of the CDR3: TGCAGTGCTAGGGCTGGAGGGGTTTGGGGACCCCTCCACTTT. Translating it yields CSARAGGVWGPLHF.